The rows below give T cell receptor beta chains drawn from one sample of a study of blood T cells in healthy people across ages. TCRdb processed the 5' RACE reads anew with MiXCR; each CDR3 protein has one entry. Among fewer than 700,000 distinct CDR3 sequences listed, less than 60% were seen once. The specimen sequenced was blood. The receptors shown here come from an elderly man in good health. Each CDR3 is given with its conserved first and last residue. Rows may omit the clone size; those that give it use once, few, many or a size class.

j_call clone_size v_call cdr3_aa
TRBJ2-3 few TRBV7-2 CASSPQSGRADTQYF
TRBJ2-3 NA TRBV9 CASSVMRGGQGDTQYF
TRBJ1-2 NA TRBV4-2 CASSQGDREYGYTF
TRBJ2-5 NA TRBV6-2/TRBV6-3 CASSSPQGASSQETQYF
TRBJ2-6 few TRBV5-5 CASSVRDSGANVLTF
TRBJ2-1 NA TRBV4-3 CASSQDYREGSYNEQFF
TRBJ2-6 NA TRBV7-3 CASSSGPGANVLTF
TRBJ2-1 NA TRBV20-1 CSAISALPWGQGAYNEQFF
TRBJ2-7 NA TRBV4-1 CASSHGGTGDYPQYF
TRBJ2-7 NA TRBV20-1 CSARSGQGVNEQYF
NA NA TRBV20-1 CSAPAPKPGHLLEETQFF
TRBJ1-2 NA TRBV4-3 CASSQRGDRLLGGYTF
TRBJ2-1 NA TRBV20-1 CSARIGTWSSYNEQFF
TRBJ2-1 NA TRBV18 CASSPPGPYNEQFF
TRBJ2-7 NA TRBV3-1 CASSHTSGPGEQYF
TRBJ2-7 NA TRBV7-2 CASSLESGQYF
TRBJ1-2 NA TRBV12-3/TRBV12-4 CASSKTDYGYTF
TRBJ1-2 NA TRBV3-1 CASSLDPTANYGYTF
TRBJ1-1 NA TRBV6-5 CASRGQADAEAFF
TRBJ1-4 NA TRBV5-1 CASSEAEGRGKLFF
TRBJ1-4 once TRBV20-1 CSATGRAGDNEKLFF
TRBJ1-1 NA TRBV15 CAASPRGGTEAFF
TRBJ2-1 few TRBV6-2/TRBV6-3 CASITSVRAGNNEQFF
TRBJ2-7 few TRBV15 CATSRDRGRTSGIYEQYF
TRBJ1-1 NA TRBV4-1 CASSQDQGTEIREAFF
TRBJ2-5 few TRBV27 CASSLSPSGGLRGETQYF
TRBJ2-1 NA TRBV4-3 CASSQYYTGQGGNEQFF
TRBJ2-1 NA TRBV6-2/TRBV6-3 CASSGGRGRAYNEQFF
TRBJ1-1 NA TRBV7-6 CASSLESTGGTITEAFF
TRBJ2-1 few TRBV9 CASSVIGSPYNEQFF
TRBJ2-1 many TRBV6-5 CASTNGGSGGDEQFF
TRBJ2-5 NA TRBV6-6 CASSSPTRGGQETQYF
TRBJ1-6 NA TRBV20-1 CSAGGGNSPLHF
TRBJ2-3 few TRBV28 CASSLFAGYPDTQYF
TRBJ2-7 few TRBV28 CASSPPGDTGYEQYF
TRBJ2-7 NA TRBV4-1 CASSQLPQGYEQYF
TRBJ2-7 NA TRBV4-1 CASSQVGSGAFYEQYF
NA NA TRBV20-1 CSALGLAGGKETQYF
TRBJ2-1 NA TRBV5-1 CASSLVPDSYNEQFF
TRBJ2-5 NA TRBV5-1 CASSPDVGETQYF
TRBJ2-1 few TRBV7-2 CASSLRTGGDNEQFF
TRBJ2-1 NA TRBV9 CASSVDSPAGVLNEQFF
TRBJ2-3 NA TRBV27 CASSAKRVSTDTQYF
TRBJ1-2 NA TRBV3-1 CASSATDYGYTF